This entry lists 22 T cell receptor beta chains sequenced from one sample in a study of tumor-infiltrating lymphocytes in primary liver carcinoma (dated by TCRdb to the late 2010s). RNA from unsorted whole blood was extracted with TRIzol reagent, and germline DNA was obtained with the DNeasy Blood & Tissue kit. Sequencing relied on an Illumina HiSeq 2500. Using a constant-region primer and ProtoScript II reverse transcriptase, TCRbeta-specific cDNA was reverse-transcribed from 400 to 550 ng total RNA. The TCRbeta libraries were prepared through three rounds of nested multiplex PCR following a slightly modified ARM-PCR procedure. Multiplex TRBV1-TRBV30 forward primers and a Cbeta reverse primer were used in the first two PCR rounds, each of which was run for around 10 cycles. TCRdb itself trimmed the public reads at Q25 with fastp, ran MiXCR and retained productive beta chains. Here each entry gathers all rows of one CDR3 protein and keeps the most common genes and DNA. For this sample there are fewer than 400,000 distinct CDR3 sequences; less than 75% appear just once. The ten biggest clones cover approximately 9% of the sample.

Sequences were obtained from peripheral blood. The receptors here all came from a man aged 40-50 years with primary liver carcinoma and hepatitis B virus infection.

The gene calls are TRBV4-1 and TRBJ2-7; D is possibly TRBD2 (5 bases). Germline CDR1 is MGHRA and CDR2 is YSYEKL. Trimming stripped 0 bases from V and 1 base from J, with 19 bases between. The CDR3 is 18 residues long. The CDR3 bases are TGCGCCAGCAGCCAAGATCGAATGGCGGAGGCCCGGTCCTACGAGCAGTACTTC. Protein: CASSQDRMAEARSYEQYF.

Worth noting for this clonotype: A read error may account for a junction end that differs from germline. This chain connects TRBV11-2 to TRBJ2-3, with D maybe TRBD1 (6 bases). The CDR3 is made up of 16 amino acids. Germline V lookup: CDR1 SGHAT, CDR2 FQNNGV. CDR3 nucleotides: TGTGCCAACAGCAGAAGAAGTACAGGGAACACAGATACGTACTATTTT. Translating it yields CANSRRSTGNTDTYYF.

Concerning this clonotype: One end of the junction does not line up with germline, which may come from a read error. This sequence joins TRBV6-2 or TRBV6-3 and TRBJ2-6; D is perhaps TRBD1 (6 bases). Germline CDR1 and CDR2: MNHEY and SVGEGT. The CDR3 totals 15 residues. The CDR3 coding sequence is TGTGCCAGCAGTCTCAGGGGCTCTGAGGCCAACGTCCTGACTTTC. Translating it yields CASSLRGSEANVLTF.

As concerns this clonotype: Compared with germline, one end of the junction differs, possibly owing to a read error. V usage is TRBV7-8 and J usage is TRBJ2-2; D may match TRBD1 or TRBD2 (5 bases each). Germline V gene sequence: CDR1 SGHVS, CDR2 FQNEAQ. The CDR3 runs to 15 residues. The CDR3 coding sequence is TGTGCCAGCAGCTTAGTGAGGAGAGGGACCGGGGAGCTGTTATTT. Translation gives CASSLVRRGTGELLF. The whole variable domain, filled in from reference TRBV7-8 and TRBJ2-2, reads GAGVSQSPRYKVAKRGQDVALRCDPISGHVSLFWYQQALGQGPEFLTYFQNEAQLDKSGLPSDRFFAERPEGSVSTLKIQRTQQEDSAVYLCASSLVRRGTGELLFGEGSRLTVL.

The chain carries TRBV29-1 and TRBJ2-5, with no clear D. CDR3 length equals 12 residues. Looked up from germline, CDR1 is SQVTM and CDR2 is ANQGSEA. This CDR3 reads CIVAVSQETQYF. The CDR3 DNA reads TGCATTGTTGCGGTCTCGCAAGAGACCCAGTACTTC.

A note on this clonotype: A read error is possible here, since a much larger clone lies one base away. The chain carries TRBV6-5 and TRBJ2-4; D may match TRBD1 or TRBD2 (5 bases each). The germline V gene encodes CDR1 MNHEY and CDR2 SVGAGI. This CDR3 spans 16 amino acids. The CDR3, as DNA: TGTGCCAGCAGCTCCGGGACCTTCGGGACCAAAAACCTTCAGTACTTC. Translating gives CASSSGTFGTKNLQYF.

A note on this clonotype: A much larger clone lies one base from this, so it may be a read error. The gene calls are TRBV6-1 and TRBJ2-4; perhaps D is TRBD1 or TRBD2 (5 bases each). The length of the CDR3 is 14 residues. Germline V gene lookup returns CDR1 MNHNS and CDR2 SASEGT. Here the CDR3 reads CASSPGGGANIRYF. CDR3 DNA: TGTGCCAGCAGCCCCGGTGGGGGTGCAAACATTCGGTACTTC.

Regarding this clonotype: A junction boundary mismatches the germline segment, possibly from a read error. The chain couples TRBV6-2 or TRBV6-3 to TRBJ1-5; D uncertain. This CDR3 region has 14 residues. Germline CDR1 and CDR2: MNHEY and SVGEGT. CDR3 residues: CASSSRPSNQSQHF. In nucleotides, the CDR3 is TGTGCCAGCAGCTCCAGACCTAGCAATCAGTCCCAGCATTTT.

This clonotype showed up many times. The J gene is TRBJ2-7, the V gene TRBV29-1, with D unresolved. The V gene's germline CDR1 is SQVTM and CDR2 ANQGSEA. The CDR3 runs 14 residues. Trimming cost V 5 bases and J 2 bases, with 16 bases left between them. CDR3 sequence reads: CSVRPPGTAYEQYF. The CDR3 DNA reads TGCAGCGTTCGACCGCCGGGCACGGCCTACGAGCAGTACTTC.

This rearrangement joins TRBV28 to TRBJ1-5; TRBD1 agrees at 9 bases. The CDR3 is 16 residues long. Germline CDR1 reads MDHEN; CDR2 reads SYDVKM. The V gene end was trimmed by 6 bases and the J gene end by 5 bases; junction bases not matched to a gene: 11. Written as DNA, the CDR3 is TGTGCCAGCAGGACCGGGACAGGGTTTGAGGATCAGCCCCAGCATTTT. It specifies CASRTGTGFEDQPQHF.

This rearrangement joins TRBV12-3 or TRBV12-4 to TRBJ1-1, with D perhaps TRBD1 (5 bases). V lost 6 bases to trimming and J lost 1 base, with 15 bases between them. The CDR3 extends over 15 amino acids. CDR3 in amino acids: CASRAGDRGNTEAFF. DNA for the CDR3: TGTGCCAGCAGGGCCGGTGATAGGGGGAACACTGAAGCTTTCTTT.

With respect to this clonotype: Compared with germline, one end of the junction differs, possibly owing to a read error. The genes are TRBV30 and TRBJ2-1; possibly TRBD2 for D (6 bases). Germline loops: CDR1 GTSNPN, CDR2 SVGIG (reference sequence). The CDR3 consists of 13 residues. In DNA form, the CDR3 reads TGTGCCTGGAGTCTGGTTAGGAGACGGGAGATGTCCTTC. Translated: CAWSLVRRREMSF.

This clonotype was seen many times. The V and J genes are TRBV6-6 and TRBJ2-2; 9 bases fit TRBD2. Germline V gives CDR1 MNHNY, CDR2 SVGAGI (reference sequence). V shed 7 bases and J 5 bases; nucleotides not matched to a gene: 8. This CDR3 comprises 15 residues. The CDR3 DNA is TGTGCCAGCAAAATGGGACTAGCCCGGACCGGGGAGCTGTTTTTT. Translated, it gives CASKMGLARTGELFF.

A few counts support this clonotype. V and J are TRBV11-2 and TRBJ2-7, with D possibly being TRBD1 (5 bases). The CDR3 is made up of 11 amino acids. The V end was cut by 7 bases, the J end by 7 bases, with 11 bases between. The germline V gene has CDR1 SGHAT and CDR2 FQNNGV. The CDR3 region is CASTKGVEQYF. The CDR3 bases are TGTGCCAGCACAAAAGGGGTTGAGCAGTACTTC.

A remark on this clonotype: The CDR3 end shows no conserved phenylalanine or tryptophan, and so a read error is likely. The genes are TRBV11-1 and TRBJ2-7, with D perhaps matching TRBD2 (6 bases). Trimming took off 2 bases at V and 4 bases at J, with 15 bases between the two ends. The CDR3 length is 15 residues. CDR1 is SGHAT, CDR2 FQDESV, per germline (reference sequence). Here the CDR3 reads CASSLTGSGEYEQYL. The CDR3 DNA reads as TGTGCCAGCAGCTTAACGGGGTCGGGAGAATACGAGCAGTACCTC.

The chain carries TRBV7-8 and TRBJ1-1, with 10 positions matching TRBD1. There are 16 residues in the CDR3. After removal of 8 bases from V and 11 bases from J, the junction contained 20 bases not matched to a gene. Per the germline V gene, CDR1 is SGHVS and CDR2 is FQNEAQ. CDR3 residues: CASGMTGGANLRAAFF. In nucleotides, the CDR3 is TGTGCCAGCGGCATGACAGGGGGCGCGAACCTCCGAGCGGCTTTCTTT.

This clonotype has more than one count but fewer than ten. The chain employs TRBV13 and TRBJ2-3; D ambiguous. The CDR3 consists of 16 residues. Germline V gives CDR1 PRHDT, CDR2 FYEKMQ (reference sequence). The V and J ends lost 3 bases and 0 bases respectively, with 13 bases between them. Here the CDR3 reads CASSLVGITSTDTQYF. As DNA, the CDR3 is TGTGCCAGCAGCTTGGTCGGCATTACTAGCACAGATACGCAGTATTTT.

The chain carries TRBV12-5 and TRBJ2-1; 7 bases align to TRBD2. Trimming at V came to 6 bases and at J to 9 bases, leaving 20 bases not matched to a gene. This CDR3 has 17 amino acids. The germline V gene encodes CDR1 LGHNT and CDR2 FRNRAP. CDR3 nucleotides: TGTGCTAGTGGCCCCGTCGGAAAGCGGGAAGGAGTCAGTGAGCAGTTCTTC. Its translation: CASGPVGKREGVSEQFF.

Of note for this clonotype: The conserved closing phenylalanine or tryptophan is absent in this CDR3, likely reflecting a read error. The V gene is TRBV5-1, the J gene TRBJ1-1; TRBD1 is a possible D gene (6 bases). From germline, CDR1 is SGHRS and CDR2 YFSETQ. This CDR3 contains 14 residues. CDR3 region: CASILSGGYTEAFS. CDR3 sequence (DNA): TGCGCCAGCATCTTGTCGGGGGGCTACACTGAAGCTTTCTCT.

A remark on this clonotype: With a much larger clone just one base away, this may be a read error. The CDR3 coding sequence is TGTGCCAGCAGCCTAGGACTAGCCGTGAATACGCAGTGTTTT. This encodes CASSLGLAVNTQCF. The chain carries TRBV6-6 and TRBJ2-3; TRBD2 agrees at 8 bases. The CDR3 runs to 14 residues. The germline V gene encodes CDR1 MNHNY and CDR2 SVGAGI (reference sequence).

V is TRBV5-1 and J is TRBJ2-2; 8 nucleotides match TRBD1. CDR1 is SGHRS and CDR2 is YFSETQ in the germline V gene. The CDR3 totals 15 residues. V shed 4 bases and J 5 bases; nucleotides not matched to a gene: 7. The CDR3 loop is CASSVDRAPTGELFF. The CDR3 DNA follows: TGCGCCAGCAGCGTGGACAGGGCCCCAACCGGGGAGCTGTTTTTT.

The V and J genes are TRBV30 and TRBJ2-3; D gene uncertain. The CDR3 runs 13 residues. Trimming took 0 bases from V and 4 from J, leaving 8 bases between them. The germline V gene has CDR1 GTSNPN and CDR2 SVGIG (reference sequence). The CDR3 loop reads CAWSVSLSDTQYF. The CDR3 coding sequence is TGTGCCTGGAGTGTCTCACTTTCAGATACGCAGTATTTT.